The 12 T cell receptor beta chains below were found in one sample sequenced in a study of control samples from healthy donors and cancer patients. Clones were sequenced by immunoSEQ multiplex PCR, and TCRdb holds only the in-frame ones, with some missing. The table lists 85,000 to 100,000 clones, approximately 93% of them singletons, with less than 10% in the top ten. The specimen sequenced was blood. The receptors originated from a man between 18 and 35 years old in good health.

The chain recombines TRBV5-4 with TRBJ2-5, with a possible D match to TRBD2 (7 bases). Trimming removed 4 bases from V and 1 base from J, with 17 bases in between. Germline CDR1 and CDR2: SGHNT and YYREEE (reference sequence). This CDR3 spans 16 amino acids. CDR3 amino acids: CASSQRGGRAQETQYF. CDR3 in DNA: TGTGCCAGCAGCCAGAGGGGGGGCCGCGCCCAAGAGACCCAGTACTTC.

The chain has TRBV6-5 and TRBJ1-6; D ambiguous. CDR3 length: 14 amino acids. V was pared by 5 bases and J by 11 bases, with 16 bases between. In germline, CDR1 is MNHEY, CDR2 SVGAGI. The chain's CDR3 is CASSPSRRDTPLHF. The CDR3 coding sequence is TGTGCCAGCAGTCCCTCCCGGCGGGATACACCCCTCCACTTT.

This clone was seen only once. The rearrangement links TRBV5-1 to TRBJ1-2; D is unresolved. Germline CDR1 and CDR2: SGHRS and YFSETQ. CDR3 length: 16 amino acids. Trimming cost V 0 bases and J 2 bases, with 14 bases left between them. This chain's CDR3 is CASSLGAETPNYGYTF. Here the CDR3 DNA reads TGCGCCAGCAGCTTGGGGGCCGAAACACCAAACTATGGCTACACCTTC.

In its sample, this clone was seen once. The chain carries TRBV20-1 and TRBJ1-2; the D gene is possibly TRBD1 (5 bases). The CDR3 has 11 residues. Germline loops: CDR1 DFQATT, CDR2 SNEGSKA (reference sequence). V was shortened by 0 bases and J by 10 bases, with 9 bases between the two germline ends. The CDR3 reads CSAREGLPYTF. CDR3 bases: TGCAGTGCTAGAGAGGGGCTCCCCTACACCTTC.

This rearrangement joins TRBV28 to TRBJ2-7; 7 positions match TRBD1. The CDR3 is 14 residues long. Trimming at V came to 1 base and at J to 2 bases, leaving 2 bases not matched to a gene. Per the germline V gene, CDR1 is MDHEN and CDR2 is SYDVKM. CDR3: CASSLLTGAYEQYF. The CDR3 nucleotides are TGTGCCAGCAGTTTATTAACAGGGGCCTACGAGCAGTACTTC. The whole variable domain, remainder taken from reference TRBV28 and TRBJ2-7, is DVKVTQSSRYLVKRTGEKVFLECVQDMDHENMFWYRQDPGLGLRLIYFSYDVKMKEKGDIPEGYSVSREKKERFSLILESASTNQTSMYLCASSLLTGAYEQYFGPGTRLTVT.

The V call is TRBV19, the J call TRBJ1-1; 9 nucleotides agree with TRBD1. The CDR3 is 15 amino acids. Germline V lookup: CDR1 LNHDA, CDR2 SQIVND (reference sequence). V lost 5 bases and J lost 1; bases outside the gene matches: 5. CDR3 loop: CASSGRDRANTEAFF. DNA for the CDR3: TGTGCCAGTAGTGGCCGGGACAGGGCGAACACTGAAGCTTTCTTT.

The chain couples TRBV27 to TRBJ1-1; D is ambiguous. The germline V and J ends were trimmed by 7 bases and 1 base, with 10 bases remaining between them. CDR1 is MNHEY, CDR2 SMNVEV, per germline (reference sequence). CDR3 length: 13 residues. The CDR3 coding sequence is TGTGCCAGCACTCGGCGGGGGAACACTGAAGCTTTCTTT. As protein: CASTRRGNTEAFF.

The CDR3 region is CATSKTSGGADTQYF. In nucleotides, the CDR3 is TGTGCCACCAGCAAAACTAGCGGGGGGGCAGATACGCAGTATTTT. The V call is TRBV15, the J call TRBJ2-3, with 13 bases lining up with TRBD2. The CDR3 length is 15 residues. The trim removed 4 bases at V and 4 bases at J, leaving 2 bases unmatched. CDR1 and CDR2 from the germline V gene are LNHNV and YYDKDF (reference sequence).

The CDR3 spells CASSLGGTAPYNEQFF. CDR3 DNA: TGTGCCAGCAGCCTGGGGGGTACGGCCCCCTACAATGAGCAGTTCTTC. The genes are TRBV11-3 and TRBJ2-1; TRBD2 is a possible D gene (6 bases). CDR1 and CDR2 from the germline V gene are SGHNT and YENEEA. The CDR3 totals 16 residues. Trimming took off 5 bases at V and 2 bases at J, with 16 bases between the two ends. The whole variable domain, remainder taken from reference TRBV11-3 and TRBJ2-1, is EAGVVQSPRYKIIEKKQPVAFWCNPISGHNTLYWYLQNLGQGPELLIRYENEEAVDDSQLPKDRFSAERLKGVDSTLKIQPAELGDSAVYLCASSLGGTAPYNEQFFGPGTRLTVL.

The rearrangement links TRBV11-3 to TRBJ1-2; tentatively, D is TRBD1 (5 bases). V lost 5 bases, J lost 13 bases, and 20 bases lay in between. CDR1 and CDR2 from the germline V gene are SGHNT and YENEEA. This CDR3 has 13 residues. The CDR3 DNA sequence: TGTGCCAGCAGCCACCGGGACGGAAGTAGACCCACCTTC. Translation gives CASSHRDGSRPTF.

With respect to this clone: Other DNA sequences in this specimen translate into the identical CDR3. The chain joins TRBV3-1 (or the pseudogene TRBV3-2) to TRBJ2-7; unclear D gene. Trimming took off 3 bases at V and 5 bases at J, with 14 bases between the two ends. The CDR3 totals 14 residues. Germline values: CDR1 LGHDT, CDR2 YNNKEL (reference sequence). CDR3 nucleotides: TGTGCCAGCAGCCAGGACCCGGGCCGGGACGAGCAGTACTTC. It yields the protein CASSQDPGRDEQYF.

This clone was found once. The chain is built from TRBV7-6 and TRBJ2-5; D unresolved. Germline CDR1 and CDR2: SGHVS and FNYEAQ. The CDR3 contains 12 residues. V lost 2 bases and J 2 bases, leaving 3 bases between the germline ends. This CDR3 reads CASSLLQETQYF. DNA of the CDR3: TGTGCCAGCAGCTTACTTCAAGAGACCCAGTACTTC.